These 10 T cell receptor beta chains were all obtained from the same sample, sequenced in a study of CD8 T cells in Susac syndrome. A quantity of about 0.45 to 1 ug RNA underwent reverse transcription using random hexamers. TCRdb re-derived calls from the immunoSEQ multiplex PCR reads in MiXCR, one entry per CDR3 protein. Among about 300,000 distinct CDR3 sequences listed, 75% to 85% were seen once. Sequenced input: CD8+ T cells from PBMCs. The receptors stem from a human donor with multiple sclerosis.

The table lists this clonotype with a count of one. This chain connects TRBV5-6 to TRBJ1-2; a possible D gene is TRBD1 (6 bases). The CDR3 covers 13 residues. The germline V gene has CDR1 SGHDT and CDR2 YYEEEE. V gave up 3 bases and J gave up 5 bases, with 11 bases separating them. The chain's CDR3 is CASSSGQKYGYTF. The DNA for the CDR3 is TGTGCCAGCAGCTCTGGACAGAAATATGGCTACACCTTC.

The chain is built from TRBV27 and TRBJ1-4; no reliable D call. The germline CDR1 and CDR2 sequences are MNHEY and SMNVEV (reference sequence). The CDR3 is 15 amino acids. Trimming removed 3 bases at V and 3 bases at J, with 11 bases between. The CDR3 nucleotides are TGTGCCAGCAGTTTTGTCAGGACCTCTAATGAAAAACTGTTTTTT. Encoded protein: CASSFVRTSNEKLFF.

The chain links TRBV19 to TRBJ1-1; TRBD1 is a possible D gene (5 bases). The CDR3 is 13 amino acids. CDR1 is LNHDA and CDR2 is SQIVND in the germline V gene (reference sequence). V was clipped by 2 bases and J by 6 bases, with 10 bases between them. DNA of the CDR3: TGTGCCAGTAGTATACAGGGTAGGGCTGAAGCTTTCTTT. It yields the protein CASSIQGRAEAFF.

This rearrangement joins TRBV27 to TRBJ2-7; D remains ambiguous. Trimming removed 8 bases from V and 2 bases from J, with 25 bases in between. This CDR3 is built from 17 residues. Germline CDR1 is MNHEY and CDR2 is SMNVEV (reference sequence). The CDR3 is CASSSTNTRVTPYEQYF. In DNA form, the CDR3 reads TGTGCCAGCTCCAGCACCAATACAAGGGTGACCCCCTACGAGCAGTACTTC.

The chain joins TRBV7-3 to TRBJ2-3; possibly TRBD2 for D (5 bases). The ends were cut back, 0 bases at V and 2 bases at J, with 9 bases in the middle. This CDR3 has 15 amino acids. The germline gives CDR1 SGHTA, CDR2 FQGTGA. CDR3 in amino acids: CASSLTGIYTDTQYF. The CDR3 region has the DNA TGTGCCAGCAGCTTAACCGGGATCTACACAGATACGCAGTATTTT.

The chain links TRBV30 to TRBJ1-1, with 10 bases lining up with TRBD1. Trimming removed 7 bases from V and 5 bases from J; junction bases left unmatched: 16. This CDR3 comprises 16 residues. Germline-derived CDR1 and CDR2 are GTSNPN and SVGIG (reference sequence). In DNA form, the CDR3 reads TGTGCCTCCCCCAGTGGACAGGGGGGACAGCGTACTGAAGCTTTCTTT. This gives the protein CASPSGQGGQRTEAFF. The complete variable domain, with remaining parts taken from reference TRBV30 and TRBJ1-1, reads SQTIHQWPATLVQPVGSPLSLECTVEGTSNPNLYWYRQAAGRGLQLLFYSVGIGQISSEVPQNLSASRPQDRQFILSSKKLLLSDSGFYLCASPSGQGGQRTEAFFGQGTRLTVV.

The gene calls are TRBV7-2 and TRBJ1-4, with D perhaps matching TRBD1 (6 bases). This CDR3 region has 16 residues. V dropped 5 bases and J dropped 8 bases, with 21 bases sitting between them. Germline assignment: CDR1 SGHTA and CDR2 FQGNSA. CDR3 sequence (DNA): TGTGCCAGCAGCCGCCGGCGGGACACTCTCATCGAAAAACTGTTTTTT. Translated, it gives CASSRRRDTLIEKLFF.

The rearrangement joins TRBV20-1 to TRBJ2-1; TRBD2 matches at 12 bases. CDR1 and CDR2 (germline): DFQATT, SNEGSKA (reference sequence). V was pared by 0 bases and J by 3 bases, with 0 bases of the junction left unmatched. The CDR3 contains 15 residues. The CDR3 spells CSAREGLAGYNEQFF. CDR3 coding DNA: TGCAGTGCTAGAGAGGGACTAGCGGGCTACAATGAGCAGTTCTTC.

This CDR3 reads CAISESQDPEAFF. In DNA, the CDR3 is TGTGCCATCAGTGAGAGTCAGGACCCTGAAGCTTTCTTT. This chain joins TRBV10-3 and TRBJ1-1; unclear D gene. The CDR3 runs 13 residues. V was trimmed by 2 bases and J by 6 bases, leaving 10 bases between them. The germline V gene encodes CDR1 ENHRY and CDR2 SYGVKD.

The rearrangement uses TRBV27 and TRBJ1-1; D call uncertain. The CDR3 extends over 14 amino acids. V was clipped by 3 bases and J by 4 bases, with 12 bases between them. Germline values: CDR1 MNHEY, CDR2 SMNVEV (reference sequence). For the CDR3, the DNA is TGTGCCAGCAGTTTTGGGGAAGGTTTCACTGAAGCTTTCTTT. It translates to CASSFGEGFTEAFF.